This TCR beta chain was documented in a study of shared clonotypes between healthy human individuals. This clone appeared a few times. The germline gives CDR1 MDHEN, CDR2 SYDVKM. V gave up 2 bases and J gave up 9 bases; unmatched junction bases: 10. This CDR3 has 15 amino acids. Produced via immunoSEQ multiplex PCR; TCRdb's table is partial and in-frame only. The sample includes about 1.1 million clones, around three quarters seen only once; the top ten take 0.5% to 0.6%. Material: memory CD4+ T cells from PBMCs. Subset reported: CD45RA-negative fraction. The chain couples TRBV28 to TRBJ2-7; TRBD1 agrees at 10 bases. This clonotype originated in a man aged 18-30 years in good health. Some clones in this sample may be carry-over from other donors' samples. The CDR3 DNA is TGTGCCAGCAGTTTAGGGGGACAGGGGAGAACCTGGCAGTACTTC. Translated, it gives CASSLGGQGRTWQYF.